Below, 26 T cell receptor beta chains from the same sample are listed, as sequenced in a study of TIL therapy for anti-PD-1-resistant metastatic lung cancer. The libraries were made with immunoSEQ v3. The protocol was immunoSEQ multiplex PCR, while the TCRdb copy is restricted to in-frame clones and leaves out a portion. The table lists about 57,000 clones, 79% of them singletons, with under 5.5% in the top ten. The time point is: pre-treatment sample, taken before nivolumab and TIL therapy. The source material was blood, sampled at baseline. These receptors came from a woman between 30 and 85 years old with non-small cell lung cancer.

Details on this clone: Different DNA sequences within this sample yield the same CDR3. This sequence joins TRBV7-7 and TRBJ2-5; 8 bases are a match to TRBD1. This CDR3 contains 14 residues. Germline V lookup: CDR1 SSHAT, CDR2 FNYEAQ (reference sequence). The trim removed 0 bases at V and 3 bases at J, leaving 0 bases unmatched. The CDR3 DNA sequence: TGTGCCAGCAGCTTAGCGACAGGGGAAGAGACCCAGTACTTC. It is translated as CASSLATGEETQYF.

This chain's CDR3 is CASSLPGLGTEAFF. DNA for the CDR3: TGTGCCAGCAGCTTGCCTGGATTGGGGACTGAAGCTTTCTTT. The rearrangement uses TRBV5-6 and TRBJ1-1; no reliable D call. The CDR3 extends over 14 amino acids. Trimming pared 1 base from V and 5 bases from J, leaving 12 bases between. Germline lookup yields CDR1 SGHDT and CDR2 YYEEEE.

This clone was detected only once. J is TRBJ1-2 and V is TRBV7-9, with a possible D match to TRBD1 (6 bases). Germline lookup yields CDR1 SEHNR and CDR2 FQNEAQ (reference sequence). V lost 2 bases and J lost 3, with 13 bases in between. There are 15 residues in the CDR3. The CDR3 coding sequence is TGTGCCAGCAGCTTATGGGCAGGGGCGGACTATGGCTACACCTTC. Protein: CASSLWAGADYGYTF.

The V gene is TRBV4-2, the J gene TRBJ1-3; tentative D call: TRBD1 (6 bases). Germline CDR1 LGHNA, CDR2 YNFKEQ. Trimming stripped 0 bases from V and 2 bases from J, with 14 bases between. The CDR3 is made up of 17 amino acids. The CDR3: CASSQEGGMVAGNTIYF. Here the CDR3 DNA reads TGTGCCAGCAGCCAAGAAGGGGGAATGGTAGCTGGAAACACCATATATTTT.

The rearrangement uses TRBV5-5 and TRBJ1-2; no clear D gene. The V end was cut by 0 bases, the J end by 4 bases, with 13 bases between. The V gene's germline CDR1 is SGHKS and CDR2 YYEKEE (reference sequence). The CDR3 runs to 15 residues. Here the CDR3 DNA reads TGTGCCAGCAGCTTGGACAGCCCCGAGAGCTATGGCTACACCTTC. Its translation: CASSLDSPESYGYTF.

J is TRBJ1-5 and V is TRBV19, with 8 bases that match TRBD1. The ends lost 6 bases at V and 6 bases at J; junction bases unmatched: 10. This CDR3 has 15 amino acids. Germline V gene lookup returns CDR1 LNHDA and CDR2 SQIVND (reference sequence). In DNA form, the CDR3 reads TGTGCCAGTAGGAACCAGGGGGCGCTCGGTCAGCCCCAGCATTTT. Translated: CASRNQGALGQPQHF.

In this sample, this clone turned up a few times. This chain uses TRBV5-1 with TRBJ1-1; no definite D call. Trimming cost V 2 bases and J 8 bases, with 10 bases left between them. CDR1 is SGHRS, CDR2 YFSETQ, per germline. The CDR3 loop spans 12 amino acids. CDR3 coding DNA: TGCGCCAGCAGCTTTAGTGGTCCCGAAGCTTTCTTT. Protein: CASSFSGPEAFF.

The chain is built from TRBV5-4 and TRBJ2-5, with 9 bases matching TRBD2. The CDR3 is made up of 16 amino acids. The V segment lost 0 bases and the J segment 7 bases; nucleotides outside the gene matches: 10. Germline V gene sequence: CDR1 SGHNT, CDR2 YYREEE (reference sequence). The DNA for the CDR3 is TGTGCCAGCAGCTTGGAACTAGCGGGCGACCGGGGGACCCAGTACTTC. As protein: CASSLELAGDRGTQYF.

The chain employs TRBV9 and TRBJ2-1; 12 bases line up with TRBD2. Trimming at V came to 4 bases and at J to 5 bases, leaving 4 bases not matched to a gene. Germline V gene sequence: CDR1 SGDLS, CDR2 YYNGEE. The CDR3 has 15 amino acids. The CDR3 loop reads CASSPLAGGNNEQFF. The CDR3 DNA follows: TGTGCCAGCAGCCCCCTAGCGGGGGGGAACAATGAGCAGTTCTTC.

This clone was observed a few times. The V call is TRBV7-2, the J call TRBJ1-2, with D possibly being TRBD1 (5 bases). CDR3 length equals 14 residues. Germline V gene lookup returns CDR1 SGHTA and CDR2 FQGNSA. The V end was cut by 7 bases, the J end by 6 bases, with 18 bases between. CDR3 amino acids: CASTQPAGRDGYTF. CDR3 coding DNA: TGTGCCAGCACCCAACCCGCAGGGAGGGATGGCTACACCTTC.

This clone came up a few times. J is TRBJ2-2 and V is TRBV2; the D is unclear. V shed 2 bases and J shed 2 bases, with 3 bases lying between them. CDR1 and CDR2 (germline): SNHLY, FYNNEI. The CDR3 is 13 residues long. The CDR3 nucleotides are TGTGCCAGCAGTGAAATAAACACCGGGGAGCTGTTTTTT. Its translation is CASSEINTGELFF.

This clone was counted a single time. The chain links TRBV19 to TRBJ1-2; D is unclear. Germline CDR1 reads LNHDA; CDR2 reads SQIVND (reference sequence). Trimming left V 2 bases short and J 4 bases short, with 14 bases between. This CDR3 has 15 amino acids. The CDR3 spells CASSIRTRSLYGYTF. CDR3 nucleotide sequence: TGTGCCAGTAGTATACGGACTCGTTCTCTCTATGGCTACACCTTC. Full variable domain (outside the CDR3, taken from reference TRBV19 and TRBJ1-2): DGGITQSPKYLFRKEGQNVTLSCEQNLNHDAMYWYRQDPGQGLRLIYYSQIVNDFQKGDIAEGYSVSREKKESFPLTVTSAQKNPTAFYLCASSIRTRSLYGYTFGSGTRLTVV.

The chain links TRBV27 to TRBJ2-5, with TRBD1 matching over 8 bases. The CDR3 covers 15 residues. Germline V gene sequence: CDR1 MNHEY, CDR2 SMNVEV (reference sequence). Trimming removed 5 bases from V and 5 bases from J; junction bases left unmatched: 10. CDR3 nucleotides: TGTGCCAGCAGTCTCTCAGGGGGCCGTCGGGAGACCCAGTACTTC. Protein: CASSLSGGRRETQYF.

The chain carries TRBV30 and TRBJ2-7; maybe TRBD2 (7 bases). This CDR3 is 15 amino acids long. Germline V gives CDR1 GTSNPN, CDR2 SVGIG (reference sequence). V lost 3 bases and J lost 6, with 21 bases in between. The CDR3 DNA is TGTGCCTGGAGGAGGTGGCGGGGGCCGCGAGGCGAGCAGTACTTC. It is translated as CAWRRWRGPRGEQYF.

In DNA, the CDR3 is TGTGCCAGCTCACCACGGATGGGACAGGAGGGCCAGCCCCAGCATTTT. This gives the protein CASSPRMGQEGQPQHF. The chain carries TRBV18 and TRBJ1-5, with 8 bases identical to TRBD1. Germline trimming cut 1 base from V and 7 bases from J; bases unmatched to any gene: 9. This CDR3 has 16 residues. The germline V gene has CDR1 KGHSH and CDR2 LQKENI.

The chain couples TRBV28 to TRBJ2-7; 7 positions agree with TRBD1. From germline, CDR1 is MDHEN and CDR2 SYDVKM. Trimming removed 6 bases from V and 1 base from J; junction bases left unmatched: 6. This CDR3 is 14 amino acids long. This chain's CDR3 is CASRTGTESYEQYF. Written as DNA, the CDR3 is TGTGCCAGCAGGACCGGGACAGAGTCCTACGAGCAGTACTTC.

The V and J genes are TRBV19 and TRBJ2-1, with D unclear. The CDR3 length is 14 residues. Germline V gene data show CDR1 as LNHDA and CDR2 as SQIVND (reference sequence). V was cut by 7 bases and J by 0 bases, with 10 bases left in between. The CDR3 here is CASTDESSYNEQFF. CDR3 nucleotides: TGTGCCAGTACGGATGAAAGCTCCTACAATGAGCAGTTCTTC.

The chain recombines TRBV4-1 with TRBJ1-1; D is uncertain. The CDR3 covers 15 residues. Germline assignment: CDR1 MGHRA and CDR2 YSYEKL. Trimming removed 0 bases at V and 0 bases at J, with 8 bases between. The CDR3 here is CASSQDWTVNTEAFF. The CDR3 nucleotides are TGCGCCAGCAGCCAAGATTGGACGGTGAACACTGAAGCTTTCTTT.

The rearrangement links TRBV7-3 to TRBJ1-2; perhaps TRBD1 as D (5 bases). V lost 2 bases and J lost 13, with 20 bases in between. Germline-derived CDR1 and CDR2 are SGHTA and FQGTGA. The CDR3 contains 14 residues. CDR3 sequence reads: CASSLPGSPGPGTF. The CDR3, as DNA: TGTGCCAGCAGCTTACCCGGGAGTCCGGGGCCTGGCACCTTC.

This clone was recorded once. The V gene is TRBV5-4, the J gene TRBJ2-5, with TRBD2 as a possible D gene (5 bases). The CDR3 totals 15 residues. V was pared by 4 bases and J by 4 bases, with 17 bases between. CDR1 and CDR2 from the germline V gene are SGHNT and YYREEE (reference sequence). This CDR3 is CASSVGISAGETQYF. In DNA form, the CDR3 reads TGTGCCAGCAGCGTAGGGATCTCGGCGGGAGAGACCCAGTACTTC. Using reference TRBV5-4 and TRBJ2-5 for the parts outside the CDR3, the full variable domain is ETGVTQSPTHLIKTRGQQVTLRCSSQSGHNTVSWYQQALGQGPQFIFQYYREEENGRGNFPPRFSGLQFPNYSSELNVNALELDDSALYLCASSVGISAGETQYFGPGTRLLVL.

This chain uses TRBV27 with TRBJ2-7; tentative D call: TRBD1 (6 bases). The V and J ends lost 1 base and 2 bases respectively, with 12 bases between them. The CDR3 is 15 amino acids. CDR1 is MNHEY, CDR2 SMNVEV, per germline (reference sequence). CDR3 sequence: CASSLFGRDTYEQYF. The CDR3 DNA reads as TGTGCCAGCAGTTTATTTGGTCGGGACACCTACGAGCAGTACTTC.

The chain uses TRBV11-3 and TRBJ1-6; D unresolved. This CDR3 comprises 14 residues. The V end lost 1 base, the J end lost 5 bases, and 6 bases lay between the germline ends. The germline V gene has CDR1 SGHNT and CDR2 YENEEA. The CDR3 spells CASSLGVDNSPLHF. The CDR3 bases are TGTGCCAGCAGCTTAGGGGTCGATAATTCACCCCTCCACTTT.

The chain has TRBV6-5 and TRBJ1-6; D is unclear. The CDR3 totals 12 residues. Per germline, CDR1 MNHEY and CDR2 SVGAGI. V was clipped by 2 bases and J by 8 bases, with 4 bases between them. The CDR3 here is CASSYLDSPLHF. DNA for the CDR3: TGTGCCAGCAGTTACCTGGATTCACCCCTCCACTTT.

The chain links TRBV5-6 to TRBJ2-7; D not certain. V was pared by 0 bases and J by 0 bases, with 7 bases between. Germline CDR1 SGHDT, CDR2 YYEEEE. The length of the CDR3 is 14 residues. The CDR3 region is CASSLGTLSYEQYF. The CDR3 DNA is TGTGCCAGCAGCTTGGGAACTCTCTCCTACGAGCAGTACTTC. The full variable domain, with the rest looked up from reference TRBV5-6 and TRBJ2-7, is DAGVTQSPTHLIKTRGQQVTLRCSPKSGHDTVSWYQQALGQGPQFIFQYYEEEERQRGNFPDRFSGHQFPNYSSELNVNALLLGDSALYLCASSLGTLSYEQYFGPGTRLTVT.

This clone was picked up one time. The chain carries TRBV6-5 and TRBJ1-1; D is uncertain. The CDR3 is 16 residues long. V lost 0 bases to trimming and J lost 0 bases, with 11 bases between them. The germline gives CDR1 MNHEY, CDR2 SVGAGI. The CDR3 reads CASSYSRRIMNTEAFF. The CDR3 DNA sequence: TGTGCCAGCAGTTACTCGAGGCGCATAATGAACACTGAAGCTTTCTTT.

The rearrangement joins TRBV11-2 to TRBJ2-3; TRBD2 aligns across 9 bases. The germline gives CDR1 SGHAT, CDR2 FQNNGV. The CDR3 sequence is 15 residues long. The trim removed 4 bases at V and 5 bases at J, leaving 7 bases unmatched. The CDR3 nucleotides read TGTGCCAGCAGCTCTGCAGCGGGAGGAAGAGATACGCAGTATTTT. This sequence encodes CASSSAAGGRDTQYF.